The 28 T cell receptor beta chains in this list originate from one sample, sequenced in a study of T-cell reconstitution after alpha-beta-depleted transplantation in children. TCRbeta library construction was performed incorporating unique molecular identifiers. TCRdb ran MiXCR on the PCR reads and lists one entry per CDR3 protein. This repertoire shows approximately 640,000 distinct CDR3 sequences, roughly 17% found once; its top ten account for about 1.1%. This material consisted of PBMCs from the stem cell graft donor, taken from the stem cell graft. All receptors derive from a human donor who donated a stem cell graft to a child with acute myeloid leukemia.

In DNA form, the CDR3 reads TGTGCCAGCAGCTTGAGAGACAGAGATCAGCCCCAGCATTTT. This codes for CASSLRDRDQPQHF. The chain links TRBV5-6 to TRBJ1-5; D is perhaps TRBD1 (5 bases). The CDR3 is 14 amino acids. Germline V gene sequence: CDR1 SGHDT, CDR2 YYEEEE. V was cut by 1 base and J by 5 bases, with 10 bases left in between. The whole variable domain, remainder taken from reference TRBV5-6 and TRBJ1-5, is DAGVTQSPTHLIKTRGQQVTLRCSPKSGHDTVSWYQQALGQGPQFIFQYYEEEERQRGNFPDRFSGHQFPNYSSELNVNALLLGDSALYLCASSLRDRDQPQHFGDGTRLSIL.

This clonotype was observed at least ten times. The rearrangement uses TRBV7-2 and TRBJ1-6; 8 nucleotides match TRBD1. There are 15 residues in the CDR3. Germline trimming cut 1 base from V and 9 bases from J; bases unmatched to any gene: 5. The germline gives CDR1 SGHTA, CDR2 FQGNSA. The CDR3 is CASSLGQGASSPLHF. CDR3 bases: TGTGCCAGCAGCTTAGGGCAGGGGGCGAGTTCACCCCTCCACTTT.

Many counts were recorded for this clonotype. The CDR3 loop reads CSAIAGGPSYEQYF. The CDR3 nucleotides read TGCAGTGCCATAGCGGGGGGGCCCTCCTACGAGCAGTACTTC. The chain recombines TRBV20-1 with TRBJ2-7, with 11 positions matching TRBD2. Per germline, CDR1 DFQATT and CDR2 SNEGSKA (reference sequence). CDR3 length: 14 amino acids. V lost 6 bases, J lost 0 bases, and 4 bases stayed unmatched.

The gene calls are TRBV6-7 and TRBJ1-6, with unresolved D. TRBV6-7 is marked as an open reading frame, function uncertain. The germline V and J ends were trimmed by 4 bases and 9 bases, with 13 bases remaining between them. The length of the CDR3 is 14 residues. CDR3 residues: CASSSGPSGSPLHF. DNA of the CDR3: TGTGCCAGCAGTTCTGGACCTAGCGGTTCACCCCTCCACTTT.

CDR3 nucleotides: TGTGCCAGCAGCCCAGACCTCAGGGCCACAGATACGCAGTATTTT. It yields the protein CASSPDLRATDTQYF. The V and J genes are TRBV7-9 and TRBJ2-3; maybe TRBD1 (5 bases). The CDR3 contains 15 residues. The germline V gene encodes CDR1 SEHNR and CDR2 FQNEAQ (reference sequence). The V and J ends lost 5 bases and 2 bases respectively, with 14 bases between them. Combining the CDR3 with reference TRBV7-9 and TRBJ2-3 gives the whole variable domain DTGVSQNPRHKITKRGQNVTFRCDPISEHNRLYWYRQTLGQGPEFLTYFQNEAQLEKSRLLSDRFSAERPKGSFSTLEIQRTEQGDSAMYLCASSPDLRATDTQYFGPGTRLTVL.

The chain has TRBV20-1 and TRBJ2-1; 11 bases match TRBD2. Trimming cost V 7 bases and J 2 bases; bases outside gene matches: 4. Germline CDR1 DFQATT, CDR2 SNEGSKA (reference sequence). This CDR3 comprises 14 residues. DNA of the CDR3: TGCAGTGTCCGGGGACTAGCGGCCTACAATGAGCAGTTCTTC. This gives the protein CSVRGLAAYNEQFF.

This clonotype came up a few times. The J gene is TRBJ2-2, the V gene TRBV7-7, with 7 positions matching TRBD2. CDR1 SSHAT and CDR2 FNYEAQ come from the germline V gene (reference sequence). The CDR3 sequence is 15 residues long. Trimming took 1 base from V and 3 from J; bases not matched to a gene: 2. This CDR3 reads CASSLDAGDTGELFF. In nucleotides, the CDR3 is TGTGCCAGCAGCTTAGACGCGGGGGACACCGGGGAGCTGTTTTTT. Supplemented by reference TRBV7-7 and TRBJ2-2, the full variable domain reads GAGVSQSPRYKVTKRGQDVTLRCDPISSHATLYWYQQALGQGPEFLTYFNYEAQPDKSGLPSDRFSAERPEGSISTLTIQRTEQRDSAMYRCASSLDAGDTGELFFGEGSRLTVL.

The sample holds many counts of this clonotype. This rearrangement joins TRBV9 to TRBJ1-5; D is possibly TRBD1 (5 bases). Between the trimmed V and J ends, which lost 0 bases and 5 bases, there was a span of 9 bases. The CDR3 is 14 residues long. CDR1 and CDR2 (germline): SGDLS, YYNGEE. CDR3 sequence (DNA): TGTGCCAGCAGCGTAGCACAGGATTATCAGCCCCAGCATTTT. As protein: CASSVAQDYQPQHF. Drawing the rest from reference TRBV9 and TRBJ1-5, the complete variable domain is DSGVTQTPKHLITATGQRVTLRCSPRSGDLSVYWYQQSLDQGLQFLIQYYNGEERAKGNILERFSAQQFPDLHSELNLSSLELGDSALYFCASSVAQDYQPQHFGDGTRLSIL.

V usage is TRBV4-3 and J usage is TRBJ1-2, with D unresolved. Trimming left V 2 bases short and J 4 bases short, with 14 bases between. This CDR3 has 15 residues. CDR1 is LGHNA, CDR2 YSLEER, per germline. CDR3 in DNA: TGCGCCAGCAGCCAAACACGAACGGGCCTCTATGGCTACACCTTC. Amino acid sequence: CASSQTRTGLYGYTF.

There are many counts of this clonotype. This rearrangement joins TRBV13 to TRBJ1-1; D remains ambiguous. The CDR3 has 12 residues. The germline CDR1 and CDR2 sequences are PRHDT and FYEKMQ (reference sequence). V was clipped by 5 bases and J by 1 base, with 5 bases between them. CDR3 coding DNA: TGTGCCAGCAGCATCGGGAACACTGAAGCTTTCTTT. This codes for CASSIGNTEAFF.

There are many counts of this clonotype. The gene calls are TRBV27 and TRBJ2-2; TRBD2 matches at 9 bases. Germline CDR1 is MNHEY and CDR2 is SMNVEV (reference sequence). Trimming removed 8 bases from V and 1 base from J; junction bases left unmatched: 8. The CDR3 covers 16 residues. Here the CDR3 reads CASFASGGKNTGELFF. The CDR3, as DNA: TGTGCCAGCTTCGCGAGCGGGGGGAAGAACACCGGGGAGCTGTTTTTT.

This clonotype was recorded at least ten times. The genes are TRBV9 and TRBJ2-3; 10 nucleotides match TRBD2. In germline, CDR1 is SGDLS, CDR2 YYNGEE. CDR3 length equals 16 residues. V shed 0 bases, J shed 8 bases, and the junction held 9 bases outside the gene matches. This CDR3 reads CASSVGDSGGKATQYF. The CDR3 DNA reads TGTGCCAGCAGCGTAGGGGATAGCGGGGGGAAAGCTACGCAGTATTTT.

The gene calls are TRBV12-3 or TRBV12-4 and TRBJ2-2, with 8 nucleotides matching TRBD1. The ends lost 6 bases at V and 6 bases at J; junction bases unmatched: 6. CDR3 length: 14 residues. The CDR3 sequence: CASRWTGRSGELFF. Here the CDR3 DNA reads TGTGCCAGCAGGTGGACAGGGAGATCCGGGGAGCTGTTTTTT.

This clonotype was observed at least ten times. The chain couples TRBV20-1 to TRBJ1-1; no clear D. The V end lost 3 bases, the J end lost 1 base, and 12 bases lay between the germline ends. The germline CDR1 and CDR2 sequences are DFQATT and SNEGSKA (reference sequence). This CDR3 region has 14 residues. CDR3 DNA sequence: TGCAGTGCTAGCATTCGGACTGGGAACACTGAAGCTTTCTTT. Translating gives CSASIRTGNTEAFF.

This clonotype was seen a handful of times. V usage is TRBV5-1 and J usage is TRBJ1-6, with 11 bases lining up with TRBD1. This CDR3 contains 15 residues. With 1 base clipped from V and 8 bases from J, the junction kept 2 bases outside the gene matches. Per the germline V gene, CDR1 is SGHRS and CDR2 is YFSETQ. CDR3 DNA sequence: TGCGCCAGCAGCTTGTGGGACAGGGGGGATTCACCCCTCCACTTT. The encoded protein is CASSLWDRGDSPLHF.

At least ten counts were recorded for this clonotype. This rearrangement joins TRBV12-3 or TRBV12-4 to TRBJ1-5; TRBD1 agrees at 11 bases. This CDR3 is built from 17 residues. The V segment lost 5 bases and the J segment 6 bases; nucleotides outside the gene matches: 12. The CDR3 bases are TGTGCCAGCAGTACCGGGACAGGGGGTTTTAGGGGTCAGCCCCAGCATTTT. It encodes CASSTGTGGFRGQPQHF.

The chain carries TRBV12-3 or TRBV12-4 and TRBJ2-1, with D possibly matching TRBD1 (6 bases). The CDR3 is made up of 15 amino acids. Trimming took 5 bases from V and 7 from J, leaving 18 bases between them. This CDR3 is CASSPLQGSENEQFF. The CDR3 nucleotides read TGTGCCAGCAGTCCTTTACAGGGATCAGAAAATGAGCAGTTCTTC.

This clonotype was counted only a few times. This sequence joins TRBV7-2 and TRBJ1-2; tentatively, D is TRBD1 (6 bases). V was cut by 2 bases and J by 4 bases, with 14 bases left in between. The CDR3 contains 15 residues. Germline V gives CDR1 SGHTA, CDR2 FQGNSA. The CDR3: CASSLSAGEAYGYTF. The CDR3 nucleotides are TGTGCCAGCAGCTTAAGCGCAGGGGAGGCCTATGGCTACACCTTC. Together with reference TRBV7-2 and TRBJ1-2, the CDR3 gives the full variable domain: GAGVSQSPSNKVTEKGKDVELRCDPISGHTALYWYRQSLGQGLEFLIYFQGNSAPDKSGLPSDRFSAERTGGSVSTLTIQRTQQEDSAVYLCASSLSAGEAYGYTFGSGTRLTVV.

The genes are TRBV12-3 or TRBV12-4 and TRBJ2-5; D is possibly TRBD2 (6 bases). V was trimmed by 2 bases and J by 7 bases, leaving 14 bases between them. This CDR3 is built from 14 residues. CDR3 sequence: CASSLKGGAGTQYF. CDR3 DNA: TGTGCCAGCAGTTTAAAGGGAGGAGCCGGGACCCAGTACTTC.

The table lists this clonotype with a few counts. The genes are TRBV20-1 and TRBJ2-5; possibly TRBD2 for D (5 bases). CDR3 length equals 14 residues. CDR1 is DFQATT and CDR2 is SNEGSKA in the germline V gene (reference sequence). Trimming stripped 1 base from V and 3 bases from J, with 12 bases between. CDR3 DNA sequence: TGCAGTGCTAGAGGCTGGGAGTCGGAAGAGACCCAGTACTTC. Translating gives CSARGWESEETQYF.

This clonotype was recorded at least ten times. V is TRBV10-2 and J is TRBJ2-5, with 8 positions matching TRBD2. This CDR3 contains 18 residues. The ends lost 4 bases at V and 1 base at J; junction bases unmatched: 14. CDR1 and CDR2 from the germline V gene are WSHSY and SAAADI. The DNA of the CDR3 is TGCGCCAGCAGTGTTAGGGGAAGGACTAGCAGACCCCAAGAGACCCAGTACTTC. It codes for CASSVRGRTSRPQETQYF.

This clonotype was found many times. J is TRBJ2-1 and V is TRBV20-1, with a possible D match to TRBD2 (5 bases). Between the trimmed V and J ends, which lost 8 bases and 2 bases, there was a span of 16 bases. Per germline, CDR1 DFQATT and CDR2 SNEGSKA (reference sequence). This CDR3 is built from 14 residues. The CDR3 spells CSTPGSGTYNEQFF. The CDR3 DNA reads as TGCAGTACCCCGGGATCCGGGACCTACAATGAGCAGTTCTTC.

The V call is TRBV27, the J call TRBJ1-5; TRBD1 aligns across 7 bases. The length of the CDR3 is 15 residues. The J segment lost 2 bases and the V segment lost 3 bases, leaving 4 bases of the junction unmatched. Germline V lookup: CDR1 MNHEY, CDR2 SMNVEV (reference sequence). CDR3 DNA sequence: TGTGCCAGCAGTTTCCTTGGACAGGGCAATCAGCCCCAGCATTTT. As protein: CASSFLGQGNQPQHF.

This clonotype turned up a few times. The V and J genes are TRBV27 and TRBJ2-5; a weak D match, TRBD2 (5 bases). CDR3 length: 13 amino acids. V lost 5 bases to trimming and J lost 4 bases, with 11 bases between them. Germline-derived CDR1 and CDR2 are MNHEY and SMNVEV (reference sequence). CDR3 in amino acids: CASSRTGPETQYF. CDR3 DNA sequence: TGTGCCAGCAGTCGGACTGGCCCAGAGACCCAGTACTTC.

The V gene is TRBV7-2, the J gene TRBJ1-3; no firm D call. V gave up 6 bases and J gave up 0 bases, with 9 bases separating them. Germline lookup yields CDR1 SGHTA and CDR2 FQGNSA. The CDR3 has 14 amino acids. The DNA for the CDR3 is TGTGCCAGCAGTAATGGGCTCTCTGGAAACACCATATATTTT. Translating gives CASSNGLSGNTIYF.

This clonotype has only one observation. A read error may explain this, as a much larger clone is one base away. V gene TRBV12-3 or TRBV12-4 combines with J gene TRBJ2-7; D is ambiguous. Trimming took off 5 bases at V and 10 bases at J, with 18 bases between the two ends. The CDR3 loop spans 13 amino acids. This CDR3 reads CASSNLDRFDQYF. The CDR3 DNA reads as TGTGCCAGCAGTAACCTGGACCGATTCGACCAGTACTTC.

This chain links TRBV20-1 with TRBJ2-1; 10 nucleotides agree with TRBD1. This CDR3 has 15 residues. The germline CDR1 and CDR2 sequences are DFQATT and SNEGSKA (reference sequence). V was clipped by 5 bases and J by 3 bases; unmatched bases: 7. CDR3 protein: CSADSRTGGYNEQFF. CDR3 in DNA: TGCAGTGCTGATTCCCGGACAGGGGGCTACAATGAGCAGTTCTTC.

In this sample, this clonotype turned up many times. The genes are TRBV20-1 and TRBJ2-3; D not certain. Germline assignment: CDR1 DFQATT and CDR2 SNEGSKA (reference sequence). V was pared by 1 base and J by 2 bases, with 7 bases between. The CDR3 has 13 amino acids. CDR3 residues: CSARARNTDTQYF. DNA for the CDR3: TGCAGTGCTAGAGCTCGGAACACAGATACGCAGTATTTT.